This TCR beta chain was obtained from a study of blood T cell repertoires in COVID-19. In the study overall: Specimens from acute and convalescent COVID-19 originated in the United States, Italy and Spain. T cells, B-cell-depleted T cells, or PBMCs provided the cDNA or gDNA that served as material.

Trimming took off 2 bases at V and 3 bases at J, with 10 bases between the two ends. The CDR3 extends over 15 amino acids. The germline CDR1 and CDR2 sequences are WSHSY and SAAADI. Methods used by the authors: It was from reference gene primer amplification that nucleated cell counts were estimated. The protocol was immunoSEQ multiplex PCR, while the TCRdb copy is restricted to in-frame clones and leaves out a portion. The V and J calls and the clone size are those of that table, but D and trimming were determined from the DNA. This sample has some 240,000 clones, with roughly 80% found just once. The J gene is TRBJ1-4, the V gene TRBV10-2; D is perhaps TRBD1 (5 bases). This clonotype was obtained from an elderly woman with acute or convalescent COVID-19. The sample consisted of peripheral blood. In nucleotides, the CDR3 is TGCGCCAGCAGTGAGACGCGACAGCCTAATGAAAAACTGTTTTTT. Encoded protein: CASSETRQPNEKLFF.